Listed below are T cell receptor beta chains from one sample, sequenced in a study of cytomegalovirus exposure and HLA in healthy donors. This table comes from immunoSEQ multiplex PCR, and its TCRdb copy is limited to in-frame clones, with some not included. The repertoire has some 160,000 clones, around 73% of them found once; the top ten carry 4.5% to 5.5%. What was sequenced was PBMCs. The receptor set was obtained from a woman aged 18-29 years in good health and CMV-seropositive. CDR3s include the opening cysteine and the closing phenylalanine or tryptophan. D genes are given only for firm matches. Clone size is shown for a subset of rows, as once, few, many or a class of expanded clone.

size	V	D	J	DNA	CDR3
few	TRBV11-2	TRBD2	TRBJ2-2	TGTGCCAGCAGCCAGCGGATAGCGGGGCACTCGAACACCGGGGAGCTGTTTTTT	CASSQRIAGHSNTGELFF
once	TRBV5-1	-	TRBJ2-4	TGCGCCAGCAGCTTGGATTGGGGGCCGGACCAAATATCCAAAAACATTCAGTACTTC	CASSLDWGPDQISKNIQYF
-	TRBV5-4	-	TRBJ2-5	TGTGCCAGCAGCTTGCGGGGAGCTCAGGCCAAAGAGACCCAGTACTTC	CASSLRGAQAKETQYF
-	TRBV28	-	TRBJ1-6	TGTGCCAGCAGTTTCGGGGGGCCCCTCCACTTT	CASSFGGPLHF
-	TRBV5-6	TRBD1	TRBJ2-1	TGTGCCAGCAGCTGGACAGGGGTGAATGAGCAGTTCTTC	CASSWTGVNEQFF
once	TRBV28	TRBD1	TRBJ2-7	TGTGCCAGCAGCCCCGCGGGGGGGACAGGGGGTTCCTACGAGCAGTACTTC	CASSPAGGTGGSYEQYF
once	TRBV7-2	TRBD2	TRBJ2-7	TGTGCCAGCAGCTTGGGGCTAGCGGACTACGAGCAGTACTTC	CASSLGLADYEQYF
-	TRBV5-6	TRBD1	TRBJ2-5	TGTGCCAGCATCGGACAGGGAGAGACCCAGTACTTC	CASIGQGETQYF
-	TRBV5-1	TRBD1	TRBJ1-4	TGCGCCAGCAGCCCCGTCCCGGGACAGGGGCTAGATGAAAAACTGTTTTTT	CASSPVPGQGLDEKLFF
-	TRBV5-1	-	TRBJ2-7	TGCGCCAGCAGCTTAGGGTTAGACAGTAGCCGGAACGAGCAGTACTTC	CASSLGLDSSRNEQYF
-	TRBV5-6	TRBD1	TRBJ1-1	TGTGCCAGCAGCTCGACCCGGACAGGGCTTAGGTATGGCACTGAAGCTTTCTTT	CASSSTRTGLRYGTEAFF
-	TRBV7-8	TRBD2	TRBJ2-5	TGTGCCAGCAGCTTAGCGCCGGTTAGCGGGGGGGCCATGGAGACCCAGTACTTC	CASSLAPVSGGAMETQYF
-	TRBV14	-	TRBJ1-2	TGTGCCAGCAGCCCCCAACCAGGGAATGGCTACACCTTC	CASSPQPGNGYTF
-	TRBV27	TRBD2	TRBJ2-3	TGTGCCAGCAGTCCCACAAGACTAGCGGGGGGGGATACGCAGTATTTT	CASSPTRLAGGDTQYF
-	TRBV29-1	-	TRBJ2-3	TGCAGCGTTGATTTGGTGGCTTCGCAGTATTTT	CSVDLVASQYF
-	TRBV18	-	TRBJ1-1	TGTGCCAGCTCACCACAGGGGTCTGGCGCTGAAGCTTTCTTT	CASSPQGSGAEAFF
few	TRBV15	TRBD1	TRBJ2-2	TGTGCCACCAGCAGAGAGGGACAGGGGACCGGGGAGCTGTTTTTT	CATSREGQGTGELFF
-	TRBV30	-	TRBJ2-6	TGTGCCTGGAGTCCCATAGCGGAAAACTCTGGGGCCAACGTCCTGACTTTC	CAWSPIAENSGANVLTF
-	TRBV5-4	-	TRBJ2-7	TGTGCCAGCAGCTTGGGCGGAGGCAGGATTGTAAACTCCAACGAGCAGTACTTC	CASSLGGGRIVNSNEQYF
-	TRBV5-8	-	TRBJ1-5	TGTGCCAGCAGCTGGACACCGAGCAATCAGCCCCAGCATTTT	CASSWTPSNQPQHF
once	TRBV9	-	TRBJ2-5	TGTGCCAGCAGCGTCGGGACTCATCAAGAGACCCAGTACTTC	CASSVGTHQETQYF
-	TRBV7-9	-	TRBJ1-1	TGTGCCAGCAGCTGGGAGATGAACACTGAAGCTTTCTTT	CASSWEMNTEAFF
-	TRBV7-2	TRBD2	TRBJ2-7	TGTGCCAGCAGCCCCTCAGCGGGGGGGTCTCTAATCGAGCAGTACTTC	CASSPSAGGSLIEQYF
-	TRBV18	-	TRBJ2-1	TGTGCCAGCTCACCAAGTGGGGGCCCATCCTACAATGAGCAGTTCTTC	CASSPSGGPSYNEQFF
-	TRBV5-4	TRBD2	TRBJ2-7	TGTGCCACCCGGGGGGGGCCAGGCGAGCAGTACTTC	CATRGGPGEQYF
-	TRBV7-2	-	TRBJ2-3	TGTGCCAGCAACCATATGGAGGCTAGCACAGATACGCAGTATTTT	CASNHMEASTDTQYF
-	TRBV5-6	-	TRBJ2-2	TGTGCCAGCAGCCACTCCCTGCCAGGGGCGAACACCGGGGAGCTGTTTTTT	CASSHSLPGANTGELFF
once	TRBV7-3	TRBD1	TRBJ1-5	TGTGCCAGCAGCTGGGGACAGGGGGTGGTTCGGGGACGCAATCAGCCCCAGCATTTT	CASSWGQGVVRGRNQPQHF
-	TRBV7-3	-	TRBJ2-7	TGTGCCAGCAGCTTAACAGGGGGCGGGAACGAGCAGTACTTC	CASSLTGGGNEQYF
-	TRBV7-9	-	TRBJ1-1	TGTTCCAGCAGCTTAAAGGTCAGGGGCGGGTACACTGAAGCTTTCTTT	CSSSLKVRGGYTEAFF
-	TRBV7-2	TRBD1	TRBJ1-1	TGTGCCAGCAGCCCCCGGTGGGGGACAGGGGCTATGAACACTGAAGCTTTCTTT	CASSPRWGTGAMNTEAFF
-	TRBV9	-	TRBJ2-3	TGTGCCAGCAGCGCGGCGGGGGCCAGAGTGACAGATACGCAGTATTTT	CASSAAGARVTDTQYF
-	TRBV5-1	TRBD1	TRBJ2-7	TGCGCCAGCAGCCGCGGACAGGGAGACGAGCAGTACTTC	CASSRGQGDEQYF
-	TRBV4-1	-	TRBJ2-7	TGCGCCAGCAGCCAAGACGGGTACTACGAGCAGTACTTC	CASSQDGYYEQYF
-	TRBV7-2	TRBD2	TRBJ2-7	TGTGCCAGCAGCCAACAAGGGCTAGCGGTTTACGAGCAGTACTTC	CASSQQGLAVYEQYF
few	TRBV7-9	-	TRBJ1-5	TGTGCCAGCAGCCCCGGTGCAAATCAGCCCCAGCATTTT	CASSPGANQPQHF
-	TRBV2	TRBD1	TRBJ1-5	TGTGCCAGCAGGGGGGAGGACAGGGCCTCTCAGCCCCAGCATTTT	CASRGEDRASQPQHF
-	TRBV27	-	TRBJ2-7	TGTGCCAGCAGAGAAGAAGTCGGCTACGAGCAGTACTTC	CASREEVGYEQYF
-	TRBV5-1	TRBD2	TRBJ2-1	TGCGCCAGCAGCTTTGGTAGCGGGGCCCCGCAGTTCTTC	CASSFGSGAPQFF
few	TRBV11-2	-	TRBJ2-7	TGTGCCAGCAGCTTAGATAGGTGGGCGAGCGAGCAGTACTTC	CASSLDRWASEQYF
few	TRBV13	-	TRBJ1-4	TGTGCCAGCAGCTCCGACAGGTTGGATGAAAAACTGTTTTTT	CASSSDRLDEKLFF
-	TRBV6-6	TRBD2	TRBJ2-7	TGTGCCAGCAGTTACGGGGGGGGACTCTACGAGCAGTACTTC	CASSYGGGLYEQYF
-	TRBV5-8	-	TRBJ2-7	TGTGCCAGCAGCACAAACCCAGGAGGTTACGAGCAGTACTTC	CASSTNPGGYEQYF
-	TRBV6-4	-	TRBJ1-5	TGTGCCAGCAGTGAAACTCCGACAGGCAATCAGCCCCAGCATTTT	CASSETPTGNQPQHF
few	TRBV30	-	TRBJ1-2	TGTGCCTGGAGTTCGGTCCAGCGCAACCTCTATGGCTACACCTTC	CAWSSVQRNLYGYTF
-	TRBV7-3	TRBD2	TRBJ2-1	TGTGCCAGCAGCCCGATGGGCGCCGGACTAGCGGGGGGACGATACAATGAGCAGTTCTTC	CASSPMGAGLAGGRYNEQFF
-	TRBV7-6	TRBD2	TRBJ2-1	TGTGCCAGCAGAGCCCTAGCGGGGGGGCGAAATGAGCAGTTCTTC	CASRALAGGRNEQFF
-	TRBV6-5	-	TRBJ2-5	TGTGCCACGGTTGGGCCGCAAGAGACCCAGTACTTC	CATVGPQETQYF
-	TRBV18	TRBD1	TRBJ2-7	TGTGCCAGCTCACCGACAGGGTGGACCCACGAGCAGTACTTC	CASSPTGWTHEQYF
few	TRBV4-2	TRBD1	TRBJ1-3	TGTGCCAGCAGTAGGGACAGGGGGCTCCAGGGGGGAAACACCATATATTTT	CASSRDRGLQGGNTIYF
-	TRBV5-1	-	TRBJ1-2	TGCGTCAGCAGCTTGGGTGGGACACAGAACTATGGCTACACCTTC	CVSSLGGTQNYGYTF